Sequencing of this TCR beta chain was carried out in a study of T cell responses to AZD1222 COVID-19 vaccine. This clone was seen a handful of times. Trimming shortened V by 1 base and J by 3 bases, and 9 bases separated the two germline ends. This CDR3 spans 15 amino acids. CDR1 is SGHVS, CDR2 FNYEAQ, per germline. The protocol was immunoSEQ multiplex PCR, while the TCRdb copy is restricted to in-frame clones and leaves out a portion. The sample has tens of thousands of clones, 86% seen once. Researchers grouped second doses given at about 4 or about 12 weeks into one pool. The specimen was peripheral blood, collected 28 days after the second AZD1222 dose. The gene calls are TRBV7-6 and TRBJ2-2, with D unresolved. The clonotype was recovered from an adult who received the AZD1222 COVID-19 vaccine. The CDR3 coding sequence is TGTGCCAGCAGCTTAGGACTCGTGGACACCGGGGAGCTGTTTTTT. As protein: CASSLGLVDTGELFF.